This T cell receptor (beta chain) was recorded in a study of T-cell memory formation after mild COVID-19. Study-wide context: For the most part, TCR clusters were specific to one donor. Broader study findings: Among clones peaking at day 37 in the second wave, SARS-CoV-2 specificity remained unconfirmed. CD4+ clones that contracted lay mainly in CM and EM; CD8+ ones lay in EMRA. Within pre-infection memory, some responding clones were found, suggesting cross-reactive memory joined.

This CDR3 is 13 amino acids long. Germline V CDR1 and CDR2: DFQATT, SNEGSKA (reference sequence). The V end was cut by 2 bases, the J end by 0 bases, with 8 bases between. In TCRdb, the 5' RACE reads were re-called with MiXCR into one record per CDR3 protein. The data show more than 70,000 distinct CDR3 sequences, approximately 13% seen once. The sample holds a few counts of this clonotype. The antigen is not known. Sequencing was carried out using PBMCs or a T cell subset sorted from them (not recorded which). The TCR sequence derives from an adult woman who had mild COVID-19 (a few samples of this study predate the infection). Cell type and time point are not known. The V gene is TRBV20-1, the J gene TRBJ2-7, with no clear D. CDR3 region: CSARSGSSYEQYF. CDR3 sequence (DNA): TGCAGTGCTAGATCGGGCAGCTCCTACGAGCAGTACTTC.